This TCR beta chain came from a study of blood T cell repertoires in COVID-19 (dated by TCRdb to the early 2020s). Broadly, across the study: Samples covering the acute and convalescent phases of COVID-19 were provided by collaborators in the United States, Italy and Spain. The prospective study material was composed of cDNA or gDNA derived from T cells, B-cell-depleted T cells, or PBMCs. Deeply sampled blood TCRbeta repertoires from subjects exposed to, actively infected with, or recovered from COVID-19 were included in the dataset. The repertoires were released in a freely available public database intended as a resource for research on the immune response to SARS-CoV-2. Samples came from the ongoing ImmuneRACE study (first 160 participants) plus 1,254 subjects from 6 global collaborators. Sample metadata almost always included a de-identified subject ID, COVID-19 status, age in years and sex. HLA class I and class II types, where available, came from metadata supplied by the sample provider rather than from assay-based typing.

Samples from volunteer blood donors who had recovered from COVID-19 were contributed by a second Seattle source. Collaborating institutions collected whole blood in K2EDTA tubes following their own protocols. For TCRbeta analysis, collaborators shipped samples as frozen whole blood, isolated PBMCs, or DNA extracted from either of those sample types. About this clone itself: Its cognate antigen has yet to be identified. Per-nucleotide qualities are absent, and no much larger clonotype sits a single base away.

In the germline V gene, CDR1 corresponds to LGHNT and CDR2 to FRNRAP. A distance of 4 bases separates the germline ends of V and J, which lose 1 base and 1 base respectively. The CDR3 goes from the cysteine to the phenylalanine over 13 residues. CDR3 DNA only is kept here, 39 bases in frame from base 1. What the work shows at the level of the full study, not this receptor alone: The amount of clinical and demographic metadata varied by source and participant and was provided uncurated.

TCRbeta CDR3 regions were amplified from genomic DNA by means of the immunoSEQ Assay, a bias-controlled multiplex PCR. Regarding the original processing steps: Within the assay, amplification of reference gene primers was used to estimate how many nucleated cells each sample contained. To quantify the absolute abundance of each unique TCRbeta CDR3 rearrangement, sequence reads were collapsed and filtered. For each sample, productive Simpson clonality was calculated as the square root of Simpson's diversity index across productive rearrangements. In its TCRdb copy, this immuneACCESS table keeps in-frame sequences only and misses some clones. Where compared with another copy, unresolved V genes explain less than half of these, and the others have no known cause. V and J calls and clone size come straight from that table; D and trimming were deduced from the DNA. Counted in this sample were fewer than 350,000 clones; 70% to 90% of them appeared once. The ten largest clones capture about 7.8% of the sample.

This TCR derives from a woman aged 45 to 65 who had recovered from COVID-19. The source material was peripheral blood. Rearrangement joined TRBV12-5 to TRBJ1-1; the D gene lacks a confident call. The DNA sequence is as follows: TGTGCTAGTGGTTTGGCAGGGAACACTGAAGCTTTCTTT. This gives the protein CASGLAGNTEAFF.